This T cell receptor (beta chain) originates from a study of vaccination and CD4 T cells after COVID-19. On the study more broadly: The cells were exposed to overlapping spike peptides originating from SARS-CoV-2, HCoV-NL63, HCoV-OC43 and HCoV-229E for stimulation. As control conditions, cultures were given either a CEFX pool serving as positive control, an HIV-1 Nef pool, or no peptide at all.

Sequencing of the DNA from cultured CD4+ T cells was carried out with the Oncomine TCR Beta short-read assay. Investigators obtained genomic DNA by extraction from cultured CD4+ T cells. TCRdb used MiXCR to reprocess the PCR reads, holding one entry per CDR3 protein. The data hold 13,000 or so distinct CDR3 sequences, with roughly 30% observed a single time. CDR1 and CDR2 (germline): LNHDA, SQIVND (reference sequence). Trimming removed 6 bases at V and 0 bases at J, with 12 bases between. This CDR3 spans 15 amino acids. As for treatment: approximately 9-day PBMC culture with coronavirus spike peptide pools or control peptides (ViraFEST assay). ViraFEST stimulated the growth of antigen-specific T cells using peptide pools and subsequently profiled their TCRs by sequencing. With regard to this clonotype: What it binds is not known.

The sample was CD4+ T cells from blood, cultured in vitro. V gene TRBV19 combines with J gene TRBJ1-3; D not certain. The clonotype was recovered from a human donor who had recovered from COVID-19. CDR3 in amino acids: CASRPSLTSGNTIYF. CDR3 DNA sequence: TGTGCCAGTAGGCCATCCCTGACCTCTGGAAACACCATATATTTT. Full variable domain (outside the CDR3, taken from reference TRBV19 and TRBJ1-3): DGGITQSPKYLFRKEGQNVTLSCEQNLNHDAMYWYRQDPGQGLRLIYYSQIVNDFQKGDIAEGYSVSREKKESFPLTVTSAQKNPTAFYLCASRPSLTSGNTIYFGEGSWLTVV.